The 9 T cell receptor beta chains reported below all come from one sample, sequenced in a study of T cell responses to AZD1222 COVID-19 vaccine (dated by TCRdb to about 2021). Read against the paper, the sample's time point label means: baseline before first vaccination. The treatment or condition label corresponds to: meningococcal conjugate vaccine given as trial control. The library was generated by the immunoSEQ multiplex PCR assay. TCRdb mirrors the immuneACCESS table, restricted to in-frame sequences. Some clones are absent from its copies; in checked studies, under half trace to an unresolved V gene, and the reason for the others is unknown. Here the sample has tens of thousands of clones; about 90% occur a single time. 2.8% of the sample is in the top ten clones. The sample was peripheral blood, taken on day 0 of MenACWY control vaccination. The receptors stem from an adult in good health.

The gene calls are TRBV6-2 or TRBV6-3 and TRBJ2-7; the D gene could be TRBD1 or TRBD2 (5 bases each). Per the germline V gene, CDR1 is MNHEY and CDR2 is SVGEGT. V shed 0 bases and J shed 5 bases, with 14 bases lying between them. CDR3 length: 15 amino acids. CDR3 nucleotide sequence: TGTGCCAGCAGTTACTCGACTACCAGGGTAGACGAGCAGTACTTC. This encodes CASSYSTTRVDEQYF.

The chain is built from TRBV27 and TRBJ2-2, with D unclear. The germline V gene encodes CDR1 MNHEY and CDR2 SMNVEV (reference sequence). The CDR3 consists of 13 residues. With 2 bases removed from V and 1 base from J, the gap between germline ends came to 2 bases. CDR3 bases: TGTGCCAGCAGTTTAGTGAACACCGGGGAGCTGTTTTTT. Translation: CASSLVNTGELFF.

The chain links TRBV11-3 to TRBJ1-3; D is unresolved. This CDR3 region has 15 residues. The V gene lost 5 bases and the J gene lost 0 bases, with 11 bases spanning the gap. Germline-derived CDR1 and CDR2 are SGHNT and YENEEA. The CDR3 coding sequence is TGTGCCAGCAGCCTTGGGGTAGGCTCTGGAAACACCATATATTTT. Translating it yields CASSLGVGSGNTIYF.

This clone occurred once. This chain links TRBV18 with TRBJ1-5; D is unresolved. V was pared by 2 bases and J by 1 base, with 24 bases between. This CDR3 comprises 20 residues. CDR1 and CDR2 from the germline V gene are KGHSH and LQKENI. The CDR3 DNA sequence: TGTGCCAGCTCACCAACCGCTCGTACCGACACAACACAGAGCAATCAGCCCCAGCATTTT. This encodes CASSPTARTDTTQSNQPQHF.

The chain joins TRBV10-3 to TRBJ1-5; D ambiguous. In germline, CDR1 is ENHRY, CDR2 SYGVKD. Trimming pared 3 bases from V and 0 bases from J, leaving 0 bases between. This CDR3 spans 12 amino acids. CDR3 coding DNA: TGTGCCATCAGTGATAGCAATCAGCCCCAGCATTTT. Protein sequence: CAISDSNQPQHF.

This chain joins TRBV6-2 or TRBV6-3 and TRBJ1-5; perhaps TRBD1 as D (6 bases). In germline, CDR1 is MNHEY, CDR2 SVGEGT. V gave up 0 bases and J gave up 7 bases, with 13 bases separating them. This CDR3 is 15 amino acids long. CDR3 nucleotides: TGTGCCAGCAGTTACTCCCCAGGGGAGACGCAGCCCCAGCATTTT. Its protein is CASSYSPGETQPQHF.

The chain recombines TRBV29-1 with TRBJ2-1, with D perhaps matching TRBD2 (6 bases). Deletions cut 6 bases from V and 5 bases from J, with 26 bases between. The CDR3 is 17 amino acids. Germline V lookup: CDR1 SQVTM, CDR2 ANQGSEA. CDR3 bases: TGCAGCGTCGCAAAGAGGAGCCTTCGGCGGGGAAACAATGAGCAGTTCTTC. It codes for CSVAKRSLRRGNNEQFF.

CDR3: CAAPGDSSGNTIYF. Written as DNA, the CDR3 is TGTGCCGCCCCCGGGGACAGCTCTGGAAACACCATATATTTT. The chain combines TRBV30 with TRBJ1-3, with 7 nucleotides matching TRBD1. The CDR3 totals 14 residues. The ends lost 8 bases at V and 0 bases at J; junction bases unmatched: 7. Germline V CDR1 and CDR2: GTSNPN, SVGIG (reference sequence).

This rearrangement joins TRBV18 to TRBJ1-1; no clear D. V lost 6 bases, J lost 1 base, and 15 bases lay in between. CDR1 and CDR2 from the germline V gene are KGHSH and LQKENI. The CDR3 runs 15 residues. The CDR3 bases are TGTGCCAGCTCGCGCGACGGGGTGGAGAACACTGAAGCTTTCTTT. It translates to CASSRDGVENTEAFF.